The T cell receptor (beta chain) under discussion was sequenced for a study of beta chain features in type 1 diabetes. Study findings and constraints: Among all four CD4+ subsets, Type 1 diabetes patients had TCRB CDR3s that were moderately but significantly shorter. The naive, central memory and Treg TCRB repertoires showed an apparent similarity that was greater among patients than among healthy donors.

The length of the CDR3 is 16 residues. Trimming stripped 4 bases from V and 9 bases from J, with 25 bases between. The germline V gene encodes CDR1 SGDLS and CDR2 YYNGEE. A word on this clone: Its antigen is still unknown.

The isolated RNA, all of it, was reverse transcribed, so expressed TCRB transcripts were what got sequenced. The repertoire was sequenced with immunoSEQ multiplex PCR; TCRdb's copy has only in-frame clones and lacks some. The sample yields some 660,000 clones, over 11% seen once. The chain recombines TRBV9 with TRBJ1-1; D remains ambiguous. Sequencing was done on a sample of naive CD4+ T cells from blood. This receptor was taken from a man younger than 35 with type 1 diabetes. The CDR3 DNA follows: TGTGCCAGCAGCCCACTAGCGGGAGTGAGAGGGCCCCAAGCTTTCTTT. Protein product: CASSPLAGVRGPQAFF.